A few counts support the clone carrying this T cell receptor beta chain. Its antigen is unknown. Of the isolated RNA, all was reverse transcribed, and so the sequenced material was expressed TCRB transcripts. TCRdb's copy holds only in-frame clones and misses some; the assay was immunoSEQ multiplex PCR. The data hold 630,000 or so clones, with around an eighth observed a single time. These data belong to a study of beta chain features in type 1 diabetes. Germline CDR1 is LNHDA and CDR2 is SQIVND (reference sequence). Trimming at V came to 5 bases and at J to 2 bases, leaving 6 bases not matched to a gene. This CDR3 contains 15 residues. Points from the study as a whole: TCRB CDR3s from Type 1 diabetes patients were moderately but significantly shorter in all four CD4+ subsets.

Sequencing was carried out using naive CD4+ T cells from blood. The chain employs TRBV19 and TRBJ1-5; TRBD1 aligns across 7 bases. The source of this sequence is a man younger than 30 with type 1 diabetes. DNA of the CDR3: TGTGCCAGTAGTCTCGACAGGGATCGCAATCAGCCCCAGCATTTT. Protein: CASSLDRDRNQPQHF.